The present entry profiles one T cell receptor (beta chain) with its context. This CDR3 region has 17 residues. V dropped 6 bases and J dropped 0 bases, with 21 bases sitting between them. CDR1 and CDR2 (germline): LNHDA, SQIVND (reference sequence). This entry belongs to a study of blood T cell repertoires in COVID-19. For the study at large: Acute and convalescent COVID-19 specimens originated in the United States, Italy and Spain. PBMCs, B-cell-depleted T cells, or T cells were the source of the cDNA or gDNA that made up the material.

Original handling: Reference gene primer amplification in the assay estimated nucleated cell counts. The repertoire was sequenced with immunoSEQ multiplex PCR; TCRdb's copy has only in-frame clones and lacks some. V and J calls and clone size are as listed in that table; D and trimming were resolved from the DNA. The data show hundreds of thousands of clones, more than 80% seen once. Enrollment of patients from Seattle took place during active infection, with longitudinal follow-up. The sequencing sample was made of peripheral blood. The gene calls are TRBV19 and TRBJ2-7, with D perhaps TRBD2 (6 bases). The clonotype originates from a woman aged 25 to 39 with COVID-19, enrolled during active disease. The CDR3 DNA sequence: TGTGCCAGTAGCCTCTTCCCCTCGGGACTGAGCTCCTACGAGCAGTACTTC. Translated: CASSLFPSGLSSYEQYF. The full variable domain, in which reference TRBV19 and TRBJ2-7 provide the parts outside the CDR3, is DGGITQSPKYLFRKEGQNVTLSCEQNLNHDAMYWYRQDPGQGLRLIYYSQIVNDFQKGDIAEGYSVSREKKESFPLTVTSAQKNPTAFYLCASSLFPSGLSSYEQYFGPGTRLTVT.